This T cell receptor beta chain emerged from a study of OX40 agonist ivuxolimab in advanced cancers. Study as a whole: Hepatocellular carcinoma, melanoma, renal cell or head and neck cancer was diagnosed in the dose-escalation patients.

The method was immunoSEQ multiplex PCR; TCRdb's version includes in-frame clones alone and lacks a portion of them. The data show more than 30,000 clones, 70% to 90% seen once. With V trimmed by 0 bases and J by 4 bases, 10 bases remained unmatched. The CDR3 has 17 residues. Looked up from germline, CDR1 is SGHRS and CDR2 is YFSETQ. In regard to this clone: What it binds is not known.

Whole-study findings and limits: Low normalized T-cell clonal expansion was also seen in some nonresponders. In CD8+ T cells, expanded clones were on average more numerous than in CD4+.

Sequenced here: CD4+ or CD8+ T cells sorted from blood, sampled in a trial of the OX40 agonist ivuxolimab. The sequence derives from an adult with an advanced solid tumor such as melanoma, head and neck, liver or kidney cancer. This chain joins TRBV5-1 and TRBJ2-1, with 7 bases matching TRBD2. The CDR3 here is CASSLVAVPSGYNEQFF. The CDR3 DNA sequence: TGCGCCAGCAGCTTGGTAGCGGTCCCTAGCGGATACAATGAGCAGTTCTTC.